This T cell receptor (beta chain) comes out of a study of T cell responses to AZD1222 COVID-19 vaccine. Whole-study results and caveats: Recipients of AZD1222 seropositive at baseline numbered only six or seven. Repertoires were obtained solely post-peak T cell response. Donors were chiefly white British, with a greater number of females, and clonal diversity was perhaps underestimated. Nearly half of spike-specific TCRs reportedly target unmutated variant regions.

From germline, CDR1 is MNHNS and CDR2 SASEGT. The CDR3 contains 16 residues. V trimming: 1 base; J trimming: 4 bases; junction bases outside the gene matches: 7. On this clone itself: Its antigen is not identified.

The assay was immunoSEQ multiplex PCR, and TCRdb's table has in-frame clones only and misses some. The table includes some 130,000 clones, nearly 95% detected once. The chain employs TRBV6-1 and TRBJ2-3; 8 bases are a match to TRBD2. The receptor was derived from an adult in good health. The sample was peripheral blood, taken on day 0 of AZD1222 vaccination. The CDR3 spells CASSEVIGRAPDTQYF. For the CDR3, the DNA is TGTGCCAGCAGTGAAGTGATCGGGAGGGCCCCAGATACGCAGTATTTT.